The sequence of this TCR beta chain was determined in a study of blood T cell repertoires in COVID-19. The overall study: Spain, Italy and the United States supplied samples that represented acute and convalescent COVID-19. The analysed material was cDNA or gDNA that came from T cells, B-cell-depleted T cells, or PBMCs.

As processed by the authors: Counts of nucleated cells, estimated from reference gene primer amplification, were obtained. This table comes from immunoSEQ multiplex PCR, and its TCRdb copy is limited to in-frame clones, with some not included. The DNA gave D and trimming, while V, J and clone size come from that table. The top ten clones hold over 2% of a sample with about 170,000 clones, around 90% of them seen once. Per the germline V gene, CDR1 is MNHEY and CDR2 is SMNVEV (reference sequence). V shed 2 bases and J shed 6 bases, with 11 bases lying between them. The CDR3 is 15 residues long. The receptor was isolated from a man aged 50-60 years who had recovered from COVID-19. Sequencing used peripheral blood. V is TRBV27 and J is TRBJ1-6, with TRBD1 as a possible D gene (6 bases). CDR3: CASSLQGTANSPLHF. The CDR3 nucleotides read TGTGCCAGCAGTTTACAGGGGACGGCTAATTCACCCCTCCACTTT.